Presented here are 25 T cell receptor beta chains from one specimen sequenced in a study of T cell responses to AZD1222 COVID-19 vaccine. TCRdb's copy holds only in-frame clones and misses some; the assay was immunoSEQ multiplex PCR. Of 130,000 or so clones in the sample, more than 80% were seen once. Sequenced material: peripheral blood, taken on day 0 of AZD1222 vaccination. Receptors were obtained from an adult in good health.

This clone occurred once. The chain recombines TRBV6-5 with TRBJ1-4, with a weak D call TRBD1 (5 bases). Germline CDR1 and CDR2: MNHEY and SVGAGI. The V end lost 0 bases, the J end lost 5 bases, and 13 bases lay between the germline ends. The CDR3 spans 16 residues. The CDR3 sequence is CASSYSTQWGNEKLFF. Written as DNA, the CDR3 is TGTGCCAGCAGTTACTCGACGCAGTGGGGCAATGAAAAACTGTTTTTT.

The V call is TRBV19, the J call TRBJ1-2; 7 nucleotides line up with TRBD1. The V gene end was trimmed by 6 bases and the J gene end by 3 bases; junction bases not matched to a gene: 4. Germline V CDR1 and CDR2: LNHDA, SQIVND (reference sequence). This CDR3 is built from 13 residues. Written as DNA, the CDR3 is TGTGCCAGTAGCCGGGGACAGCACTATGGCTACACCTTC. This encodes CASSRGQHYGYTF.

The CDR3 reads CASSPGDFNQPQHF. DNA for the CDR3: TGTGCCAGTAGTCCGGGGGACTTCAATCAGCCCCAGCATTTT. The genes are TRBV19 and TRBJ1-5; tentative D call: TRBD1 (5 bases). V was shortened by 5 bases and J by 3 bases, with 11 bases between the two germline ends. The CDR3 sequence is 14 residues long. CDR1 and CDR2 from the germline V gene are LNHDA and SQIVND (reference sequence).

Comments on this clone: Sequence at one end of the junction differs from germline and may be a read error. CDR3 amino acids: CATSRGLSPFPNF. The CDR3 DNA reads as TGTGCCACCAGCAGAGGACTTAGTCCCTTCCCGAACTTC. The chain recombines TRBV15 with TRBJ2-4; D gene ambiguous. Germline-derived CDR1 and CDR2 are LNHNV and YYDKDF (reference sequence). The CDR3 has 13 residues.

The chain is built from TRBV6-5 and TRBJ1-1; 7 nucleotides match TRBD1. Germline values: CDR1 MNHEY, CDR2 SVGAGI. Trimming removed 11 bases from V and 2 bases from J; junction bases left unmatched: 8. The CDR3 runs 13 residues. CDR3 in DNA: TGTGCCTGCCGACAGGGACTTAACACTGAAGCTTTCTTT. Translated: CACRQGLNTEAFF.

The genes are TRBV14 and TRBJ2-2, with 7 bases matching TRBD2. Germline CDR1 and CDR2: SGHDN and FVKESK. The CDR3 spans 17 residues. Trimming cost V 1 base and J 4 bases; bases outside gene matches: 9. The CDR3 bases are TGTGCCAGCAGCCAAGCTAGCGGCCTGGGGGTCACCGGGGAGCTGTTTTTT. Its protein product is CASSQASGLGVTGELFF.

This clone appeared once. The chain uses TRBV5-1 and TRBJ1-1; D not resolved. Trimming pared 2 bases from V and 0 bases from J, leaving 8 bases between. This CDR3 spans 14 amino acids. Germline assignment: CDR1 SGHRS and CDR2 YFSETQ. The CDR3 DNA sequence: TGCGCCAGCAGCTTCACCCGTATGAACACTGAAGCTTTCTTT. It translates to CASSFTRMNTEAFF.

V and J are TRBV9 and TRBJ1-2; 7 positions match TRBD1. Germline V CDR1 and CDR2: SGDLS, YYNGEE. Trimming cost V 3 bases and J 5 bases; bases outside gene matches: 7. The CDR3 runs 14 residues. Here the CDR3 DNA reads TGTGCCAGCAGCGCTCCCGGGACAGCTTATGGCTACACCTTC. It is translated as CASSAPGTAYGYTF.

The chain combines TRBV14 with TRBJ1-3, with a possible D match to TRBD1 (5 bases). This CDR3 has 15 residues. Per the germline V gene, CDR1 is SGHDN and CDR2 is FVKESK. Between the trimmed V and J ends, which lost 4 bases and 2 bases, there was a span of 12 bases. The CDR3 DNA sequence: TGTGCCAGCAGCCCCCTCGACAGTCCTGGAAACACCATATATTTT. Its protein product is CASSPLDSPGNTIYF.

V usage is TRBV12-3 or TRBV12-4 and J usage is TRBJ2-3, with TRBD1 identical over 7 bases. V dropped 5 bases and J dropped 3; count of bases not matched to a gene: 2. The CDR3 totals 13 residues. The CDR3, as DNA: TGTGCCAGCAGTCCGACAGGGACAGATACGCAGTATTTT. Protein: CASSPTGTDTQYF.

This chain uses TRBV5-1 with TRBJ1-2; D remains unclear. V gave up 3 bases and J gave up 8 bases, with 20 bases separating them. Germline CDR1 is SGHRS and CDR2 is YFSETQ. The CDR3 covers 15 residues. DNA of the CDR3: TGCGCCAGCAGCTCAGGAACCGGCGGTCTAAGGGGCTACACCTTC. Translation gives CASSSGTGGLRGYTF.

V usage is TRBV9 and J usage is TRBJ2-7, with TRBD2 matching 7 bases. This CDR3 is built from 14 residues. From germline, CDR1 is SGDLS and CDR2 YYNGEE. J was trimmed by 7 bases and V by 4 bases; bases with no gene match: 11. CDR3 DNA sequence: TGTGCCAGCAGCCCAGGGAGGGTTTGGGGAGAGCAGTACTTC. As protein: CASSPGRVWGEQYF.

V gene TRBV30 combines with J gene TRBJ2-7; weak D call: TRBD1 (6 bases). Germline-derived CDR1 and CDR2 are GTSNPN and SVGIG (reference sequence). The CDR3 extends over 13 amino acids. V lost 1 base and J 4 bases, leaving 11 bases between the germline ends. The CDR3: CAWSGQGTYEQYF. In nucleotides, the CDR3 is TGTGCCTGGAGTGGGCAGGGGACGTACGAGCAGTACTTC.

The chain is built from TRBV11-2 and TRBJ1-2, with TRBD1 as a possible D gene (5 bases). Trimming cost V 2 bases and J 4 bases, with 11 bases left between them. The CDR3 has 14 residues. CDR1 and CDR2 from the germline V gene are SGHAT and FQNNGV. CDR3 bases: TGTGCCAGCAGCTTAATTGGGCAGGGCTATGGCTACACCTTC. It codes for CASSLIGQGYGYTF.

This chain joins TRBV27 and TRBJ2-7; D could derive from TRBD1 or TRBD2 (5 bases each). Deletions cut 4 bases from V and 3 bases from J, with 13 bases between. This CDR3 contains 14 residues. The germline gives CDR1 MNHEY, CDR2 SMNVEV (reference sequence). The CDR3 loop is CASSWGRRNYEQYF. For the CDR3, the DNA is TGTGCCAGCAGTTGGGGGAGACGGAACTACGAGCAGTACTTC.

The chain is built from TRBV7-2 and TRBJ1-4, with 8 bases identical to TRBD1. V gave up 3 bases and J gave up 7 bases; unmatched junction bases: 19. The CDR3 spans 19 residues. CDR1 and CDR2 from the germline V gene are SGHTA and FQGNSA. The CDR3 bases are TGTGCCAGCAGCTTGTCCACTCCGGACAGGGACTTGGATAGTGAAAAACTGTTTTTT. Its protein product is CASSLSTPDRDLDSEKLFF.

The chain links TRBV6-8 to TRBJ1-4, with D tentatively TRBD1 (5 bases). Trimming shortened V by 4 bases and J by 5 bases, and 17 bases separated the two germline ends. The CDR3 is 16 amino acids. CDR1 is MNHGY and CDR2 is SAAAGT in the germline V gene. Here the CDR3 DNA reads TGTGCCAGCAGTTCCAAGGACACCGTTATAAATGAAAAACTGTTTTTT. Its translation is CASSSKDTVINEKLFF.

The CDR3 spells CASSLTGTEAFF. DNA of the CDR3: TGTGCCAGCAGTTTAACCGGGACTGAAGCTTTCTTT. The chain uses TRBV28 and TRBJ1-1; D is ambiguous. CDR1 and CDR2 from the germline V gene are MDHEN and SYDVKM. V was clipped by 2 bases and J by 5 bases, with 6 bases between them. The CDR3 has 12 residues.

The chain couples TRBV27 to TRBJ1-6; D is ambiguous. There are 12 residues in the CDR3. Germline CDR1 reads MNHEY; CDR2 reads SMNVEV (reference sequence). V was pared by 8 bases and J by 7 bases, with 9 bases between. The CDR3 reads CASGKPNSPLHF. Written as DNA, the CDR3 is TGTGCCAGCGGGAAGCCGAATTCACCCCTCCACTTT.

The V gene is TRBV19, the J gene TRBJ1-3; a weak D match, TRBD1 (5 bases). Germline-derived CDR1 and CDR2 are LNHDA and SQIVND (reference sequence). The CDR3 length is 16 residues. Between the trimmed V and J ends, which lost 4 bases and 0 bases, there was a span of 13 bases. CDR3 sequence (DNA): TGTGCCAGTAGTACCCAGACAGTGATCTCTGGAAACACCATATATTTT. The encoded protein is CASSTQTVISGNTIYF.

The gene calls are TRBV5-4 and TRBJ2-1; D gene ambiguous. The CDR3 has 13 amino acids. The germline CDR1 and CDR2 sequences are SGHNT and YYREEE (reference sequence). Trimming took 4 bases from V and 5 from J, leaving 10 bases between them. CDR3 bases: TGTGCCAGCAGCCCTAGTATGGACAATGAGCAGTTCTTC. It translates to CASSPSMDNEQFF.

The table lists this clone with a count of one. The chain couples TRBV28 to TRBJ1-2; 7 positions agree with TRBD1. Germline V lookup: CDR1 MDHEN, CDR2 SYDVKM. This CDR3 is built from 14 residues. J was trimmed by 3 bases and V by 6 bases; bases with no gene match: 7. Here the CDR3 reads CASSRGGSDYGYTF. The CDR3, as DNA: TGTGCCAGCAGCCGAGGGGGCTCTGACTATGGCTACACCTTC.

This chain connects TRBV4-2 to TRBJ2-1, with D perhaps matching TRBD2 (6 bases). V lost 0 bases and J 7 bases, leaving 16 bases between the germline ends. The CDR3 runs 16 residues. Germline CDR1 is LGHNA and CDR2 is YNFKEQ. The CDR3 here is CASSQEFSRAGNEQFF. For the CDR3, the DNA is TGTGCCAGCAGCCAAGAGTTTAGCAGGGCGGGGAATGAGCAGTTCTTC.

The chain joins TRBV5-1 to TRBJ1-3, with no clear D. This CDR3 region has 13 residues. V shed 0 bases and J shed 5 bases, with 6 bases lying between them. The germline V gene has CDR1 SGHRS and CDR2 YFSETQ. The CDR3 protein is CASSLADRNTIYF. CDR3 DNA sequence: TGCGCCAGCAGCTTGGCGGACCGAAACACCATATATTTT.

This rearrangement joins TRBV10-2 to TRBJ2-1, with D possibly TRBD2 on 5 matching bases. CDR3 length: 13 residues. CDR1 and CDR2 from the germline V gene are WSHSY and SAAADI. The V end lost 3 bases, the J end lost 10 bases, and 13 bases lay between the germline ends. The CDR3 DNA sequence: TGCGCCAGCAGTGAATTTGGGAGAGTGGAGCAGTTCTTC. Translating gives CASSEFGRVEQFF.